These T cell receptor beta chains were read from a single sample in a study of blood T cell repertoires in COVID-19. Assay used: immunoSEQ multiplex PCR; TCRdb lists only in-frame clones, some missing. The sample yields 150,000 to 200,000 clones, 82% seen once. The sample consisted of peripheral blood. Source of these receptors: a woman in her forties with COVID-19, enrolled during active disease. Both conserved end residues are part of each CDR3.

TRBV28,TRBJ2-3,CASSGGGSSTDTQYF
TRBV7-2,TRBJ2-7,CASSAGRGWRERLFYEQYF
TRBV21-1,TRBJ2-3,CASSTLDSRGSDTQYF
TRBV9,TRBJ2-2,CASSSPKKGTGVTGELFF
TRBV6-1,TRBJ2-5,CASSGSHRGLGETQYF
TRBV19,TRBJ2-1,CASVQPPGLAGFNGANEQFF
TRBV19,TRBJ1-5,CASRRGTGPNQPQHF
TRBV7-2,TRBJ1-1,CASRAETYTEAFF
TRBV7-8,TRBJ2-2,CASSTRQPRNTGELFF
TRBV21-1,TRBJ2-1,CASSKERCQGAYNEQFF
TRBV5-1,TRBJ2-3,CASSLEAGVTDTQYF
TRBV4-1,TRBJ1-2,CASSQDRQGSYGYTF
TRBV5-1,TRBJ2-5,CASSLTITQETQYF
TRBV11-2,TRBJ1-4,CASSTRPGANEKLFF
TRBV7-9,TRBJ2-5,CASSSTGSIGETQYF
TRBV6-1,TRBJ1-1,CASRSDRVTEAFF
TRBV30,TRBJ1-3,CAWEIGGLSGNTIYF
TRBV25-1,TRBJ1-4,CASSEGLDRGEKLFF
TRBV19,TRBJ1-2,CASSMAGTANYGYTF
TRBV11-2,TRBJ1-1,CASSLVLGATEAFF
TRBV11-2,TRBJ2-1,CASSLLAGPSDEQFF
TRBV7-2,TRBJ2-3,CASSRGADTQYF
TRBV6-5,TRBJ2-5,CASRRLGTQYF
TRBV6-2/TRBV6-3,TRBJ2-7,CASSYYSGHYEQYF
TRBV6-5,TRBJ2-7,CASSPYFEQYF
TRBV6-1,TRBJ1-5,CASSDVLGGYQPQHF
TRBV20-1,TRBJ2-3,CSASVSGTGRDTQYF
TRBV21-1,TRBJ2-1,CASSKVGVVAGESSYNEQFF
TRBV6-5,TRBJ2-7,CASSYRQGPEQYF
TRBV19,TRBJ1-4,CASSPTGTGEKLFF